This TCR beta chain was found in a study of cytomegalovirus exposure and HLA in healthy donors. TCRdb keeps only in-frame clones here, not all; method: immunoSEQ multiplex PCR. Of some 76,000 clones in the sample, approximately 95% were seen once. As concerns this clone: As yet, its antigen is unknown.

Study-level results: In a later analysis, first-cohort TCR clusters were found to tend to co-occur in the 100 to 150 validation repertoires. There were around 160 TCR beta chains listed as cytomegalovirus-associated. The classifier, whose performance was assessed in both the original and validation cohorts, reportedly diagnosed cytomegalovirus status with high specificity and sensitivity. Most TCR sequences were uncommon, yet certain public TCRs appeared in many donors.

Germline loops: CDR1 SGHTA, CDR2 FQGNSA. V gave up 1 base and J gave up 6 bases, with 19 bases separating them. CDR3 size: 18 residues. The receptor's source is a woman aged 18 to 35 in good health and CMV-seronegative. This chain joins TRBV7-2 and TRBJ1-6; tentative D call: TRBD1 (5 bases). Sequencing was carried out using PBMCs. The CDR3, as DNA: TGTGCCAGCAGCTTAGATTCCGCGACAGCACCGATTAATTCACCCCTCCACTTT. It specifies CASSLDSATAPINSPLHF.